This TCR beta chain emerged from a study of blood T cell repertoires in COVID-19. Study summary: Acute and convalescent COVID-19 specimens originated in the United States, Italy and Spain.

Libraries were prepared by immunoSEQ multiplex PCR; TCRdb keeps only in-frame clonotypes and omits some of them. The repertoire holds roughly 230,000 clones, with 65% to 85% as singletons. Between the trimmed V and J ends, which lost 3 bases and 4 bases, there was a span of 10 bases. Germline loops: CDR1 SGHNT, CDR2 YENEEA. The CDR3 covers 14 residues. Enrollees, about 18 to 89 years old, lived in 25 or so US areas. All recovered Cohort 3 donors got two negative PCRs, got clearance, or saw symptom resolution. The receptor comes from a man in his forties or fifties who had recovered from COVID-19. The chain recombines TRBV11-3 with TRBJ2-1; tentatively, D is TRBD2 (6 bases). Sequenced: PBMCs or T cells enriched from blood (not recorded which). The CDR3, as DNA: TGTGCCAGCAGCTTCCGGGGAGGATACAATGAGCAGTTCTTC. As protein: CASSFRGGYNEQFF.